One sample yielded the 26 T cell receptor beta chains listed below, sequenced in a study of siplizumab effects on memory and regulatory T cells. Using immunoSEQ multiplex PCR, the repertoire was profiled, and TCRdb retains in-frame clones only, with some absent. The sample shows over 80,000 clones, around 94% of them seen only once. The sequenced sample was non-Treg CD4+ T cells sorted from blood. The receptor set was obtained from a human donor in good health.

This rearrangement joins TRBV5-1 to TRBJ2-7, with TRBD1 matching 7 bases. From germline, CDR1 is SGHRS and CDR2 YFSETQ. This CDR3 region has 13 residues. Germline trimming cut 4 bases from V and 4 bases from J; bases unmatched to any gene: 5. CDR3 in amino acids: CASSVPTGYEQYF. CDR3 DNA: TGCGCCAGCAGCGTACCGACAGGGTACGAGCAGTACTTC.

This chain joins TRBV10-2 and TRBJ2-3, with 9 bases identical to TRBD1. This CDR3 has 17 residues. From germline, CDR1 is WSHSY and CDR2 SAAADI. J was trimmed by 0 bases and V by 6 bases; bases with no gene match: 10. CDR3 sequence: CASRTWTGDFSTDTQYF. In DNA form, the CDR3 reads TGCGCCAGCAGGACCTGGACAGGGGACTTTAGCACAGATACGCAGTATTTT.

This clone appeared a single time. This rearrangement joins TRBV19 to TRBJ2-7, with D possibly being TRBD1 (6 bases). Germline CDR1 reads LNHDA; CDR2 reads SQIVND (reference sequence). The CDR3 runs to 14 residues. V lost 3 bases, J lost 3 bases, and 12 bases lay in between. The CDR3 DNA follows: TGTGCCAGTAGTATTGAGGGACACCTCTACGAGCAGTACTTC. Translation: CASSIEGHLYEQYF.

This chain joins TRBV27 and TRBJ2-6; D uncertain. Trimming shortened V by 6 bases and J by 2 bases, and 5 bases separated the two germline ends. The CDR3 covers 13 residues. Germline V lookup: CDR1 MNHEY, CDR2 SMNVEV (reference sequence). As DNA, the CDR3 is TGTGCCAGCAGCCCAGCTGGGGCCAACGTCCTGACTTTC. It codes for CASSPAGANVLTF.

The CDR3, as DNA: TGTGCCAGCTCACCCCGGGCGGGTCCCGGCAGCAATGAGCAGTTCTTC. Translating gives CASSPRAGPGSNEQFF. V gene TRBV18 combines with J gene TRBJ2-1; D perhaps matches TRBD2 (5 bases). CDR3 length: 16 residues. With 3 bases removed from V and 6 bases from J, the gap between germline ends came to 18 bases. Germline V gene sequence: CDR1 KGHSH, CDR2 LQKENI.

CDR3: CASSVEGLYEQYF. In DNA form, the CDR3 reads TGTGCCAGCAGCGTAGAGGGTCTTTACGAGCAGTACTTC. The chain uses TRBV9 and TRBJ2-7; D uncertain. The CDR3 sequence is 13 residues long. Trimming pared 0 bases from V and 4 bases from J, leaving 8 bases between. Looked up from germline, CDR1 is SGDLS and CDR2 is YYNGEE.

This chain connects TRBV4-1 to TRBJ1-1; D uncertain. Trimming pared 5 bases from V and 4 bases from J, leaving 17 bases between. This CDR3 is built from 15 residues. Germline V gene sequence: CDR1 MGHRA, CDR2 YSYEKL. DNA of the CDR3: TGCGCCAGCAGCTACGACCCCTCGGCCGGCACTGAAGCTTTCTTT. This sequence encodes CASSYDPSAGTEAFF.

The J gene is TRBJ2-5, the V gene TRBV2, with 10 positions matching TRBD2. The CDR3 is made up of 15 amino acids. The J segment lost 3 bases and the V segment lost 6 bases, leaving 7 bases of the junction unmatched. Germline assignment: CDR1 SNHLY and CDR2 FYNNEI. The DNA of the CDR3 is TGTGCCAGCAGCGAAAGACTAGCGGGCGAAGAGACCCAGTACTTC. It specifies CASSERLAGEETQYF.

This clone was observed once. CDR3 sequence: CASGLVGTDTQYF. The CDR3 nucleotides are TGTGCCAGCGGGTTGGTTGGTACAGATACGCAGTATTTT. The chain couples TRBV2 to TRBJ2-3; D unclear. CDR1 and CDR2 from the germline V gene are SNHLY and FYNNEI. V was clipped by 8 bases and J by 3 bases, with 12 bases between them. The CDR3 loop spans 13 amino acids.

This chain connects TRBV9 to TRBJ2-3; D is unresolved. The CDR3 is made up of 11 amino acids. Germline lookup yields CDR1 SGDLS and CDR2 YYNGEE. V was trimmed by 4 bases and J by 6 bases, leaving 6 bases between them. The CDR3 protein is CASSSLDTQYF. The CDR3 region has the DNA TGTGCCAGCAGCTCGCTTGATACGCAGTATTTT.

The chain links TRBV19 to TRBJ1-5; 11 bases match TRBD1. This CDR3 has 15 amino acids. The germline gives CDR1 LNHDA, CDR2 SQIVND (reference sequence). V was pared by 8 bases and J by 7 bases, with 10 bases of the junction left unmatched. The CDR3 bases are TGTGCCAGTCACCCGGACAGGGGGCTTGGGCAGCCCCAGCATTTT. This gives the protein CASHPDRGLGQPQHF.

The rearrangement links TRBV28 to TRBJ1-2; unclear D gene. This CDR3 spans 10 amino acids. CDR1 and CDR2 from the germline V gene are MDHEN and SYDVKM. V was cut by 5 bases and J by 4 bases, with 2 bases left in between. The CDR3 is CASSGYGYTF. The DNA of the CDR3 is TGTGCCAGCAGTGGCTATGGCTACACCTTC.

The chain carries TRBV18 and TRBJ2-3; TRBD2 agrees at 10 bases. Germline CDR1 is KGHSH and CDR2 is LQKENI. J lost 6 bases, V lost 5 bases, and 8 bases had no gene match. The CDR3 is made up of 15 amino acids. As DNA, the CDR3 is TGTGCCAGCTCAACGGCTAGCGGGAGAGGGGATACGCAGTATTTT. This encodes CASSTASGRGDTQYF.

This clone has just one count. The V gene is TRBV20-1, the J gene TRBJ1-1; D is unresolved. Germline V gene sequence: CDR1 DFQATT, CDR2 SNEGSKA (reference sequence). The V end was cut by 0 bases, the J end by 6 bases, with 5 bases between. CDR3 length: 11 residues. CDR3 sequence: CSAREAPEAFF. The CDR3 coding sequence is TGCAGTGCTAGAGAGGCACCTGAAGCTTTCTTT.

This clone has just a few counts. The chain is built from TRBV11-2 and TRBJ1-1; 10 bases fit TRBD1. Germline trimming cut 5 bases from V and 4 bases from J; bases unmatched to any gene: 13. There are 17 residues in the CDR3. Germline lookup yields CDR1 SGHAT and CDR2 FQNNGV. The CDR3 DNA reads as TGTGCCAGCAGCCCACCCTCGACAGGGGGCGGCTCCACTGAAGCTTTCTTT. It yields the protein CASSPPSTGGGSTEAFF.

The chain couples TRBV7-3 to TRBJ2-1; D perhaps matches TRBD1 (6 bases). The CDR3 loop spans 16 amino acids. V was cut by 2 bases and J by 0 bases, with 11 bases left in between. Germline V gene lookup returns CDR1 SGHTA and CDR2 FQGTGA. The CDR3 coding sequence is TGTGCCAGCAGCTTACAGGGGCAAAGCTCCTACAATGAGCAGTTCTTC. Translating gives CASSLQGQSSYNEQFF.

As DNA, the CDR3 is TGTGCCAGCAGTTTACCGCCCGGGGAGCAGTTCTTC. Its translation is CASSLPPGEQFF. The V gene is TRBV27, the J gene TRBJ2-1; D gene unclear. This CDR3 has 12 amino acids. V was trimmed by 2 bases and J by 10 bases, leaving 9 bases between them. Germline values: CDR1 MNHEY, CDR2 SMNVEV (reference sequence).

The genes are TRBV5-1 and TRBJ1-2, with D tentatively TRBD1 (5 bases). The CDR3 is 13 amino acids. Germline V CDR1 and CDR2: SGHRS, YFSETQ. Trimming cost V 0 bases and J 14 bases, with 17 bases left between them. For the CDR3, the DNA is TGCGCCAGCAGCTTGGAGCCCGGGACCGGTCGAACCTTC. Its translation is CASSLEPGTGRTF.

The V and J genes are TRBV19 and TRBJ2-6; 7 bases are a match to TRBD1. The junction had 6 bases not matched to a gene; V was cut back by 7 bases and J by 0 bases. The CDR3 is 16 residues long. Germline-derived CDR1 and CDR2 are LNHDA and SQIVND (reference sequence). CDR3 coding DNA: TGTGCCAGTACCCAGGGACAGATCTCTGGGGCCAACGTCCTGACTTTC. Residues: CASTQGQISGANVLTF.

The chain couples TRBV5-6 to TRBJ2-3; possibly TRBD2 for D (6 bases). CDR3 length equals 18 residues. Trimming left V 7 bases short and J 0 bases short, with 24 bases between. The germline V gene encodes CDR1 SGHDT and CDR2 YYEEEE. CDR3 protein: CASSSGVARSFSTDTQYF. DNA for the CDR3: TGTGCCAGCTCTTCGGGGGTAGCGAGAAGCTTTAGCACAGATACGCAGTATTTT.

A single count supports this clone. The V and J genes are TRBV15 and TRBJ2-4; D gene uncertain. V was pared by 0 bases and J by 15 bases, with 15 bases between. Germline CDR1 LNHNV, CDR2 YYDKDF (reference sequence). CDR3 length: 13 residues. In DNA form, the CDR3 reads TGTGCCACCAGCAGAGATGGTAAACAGTACCCGTACTTC. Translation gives CATSRDGKQYPYF.

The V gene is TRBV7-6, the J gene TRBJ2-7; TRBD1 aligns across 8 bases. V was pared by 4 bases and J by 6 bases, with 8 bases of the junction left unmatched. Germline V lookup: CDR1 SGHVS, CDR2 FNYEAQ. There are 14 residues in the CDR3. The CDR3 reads CASSSLGQGGEQYF. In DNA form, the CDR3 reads TGTGCCAGCAGCTCCCTTGGACAGGGTGGCGAGCAGTACTTC. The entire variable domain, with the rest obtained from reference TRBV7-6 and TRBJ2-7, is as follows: GAGVSQSPRYKVTKRGQDVALRCDPISGHVSLYWYRQALGQGPEFLTYFNYEAQQDKSGLPNDRFSAERPEGSISTLTIQRTEQRDSAMYRCASSSLGQGGEQYFGPGTRLTVT.

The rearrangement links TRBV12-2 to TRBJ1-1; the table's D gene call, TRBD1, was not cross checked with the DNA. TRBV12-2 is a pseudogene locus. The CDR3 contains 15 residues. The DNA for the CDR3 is TGTGCAAGTCGCTTAGCCAGGTCTGAAAGAACTGAAGCTTTCTTT. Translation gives CASRLARSERTEAFF.

The CDR3 loop is CASSFSQGTSGSRGSYNEQFF. CDR3 nucleotides: TGTGCCAGCAGTTTTTCACAGGGGACTAGCGGGAGTCGTGGGTCCTACAATGAGCAGTTCTTC. The chain couples TRBV28 to TRBJ2-1; TRBD2 agrees at 14 bases. This CDR3 has 21 residues. The germline CDR1 and CDR2 sequences are MDHEN and SYDVKM. Unmatched junction bases numbered 14, after V lost 3 bases and J lost 1 base.

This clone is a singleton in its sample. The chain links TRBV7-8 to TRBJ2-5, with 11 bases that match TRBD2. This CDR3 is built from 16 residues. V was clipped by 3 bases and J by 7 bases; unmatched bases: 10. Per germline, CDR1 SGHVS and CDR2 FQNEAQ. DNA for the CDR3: TGTGCCAGCAGCTTTAGCCTAGCGGGAGGTACGGTGACCCAGTACTTC. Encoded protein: CASSFSLAGGTVTQYF.

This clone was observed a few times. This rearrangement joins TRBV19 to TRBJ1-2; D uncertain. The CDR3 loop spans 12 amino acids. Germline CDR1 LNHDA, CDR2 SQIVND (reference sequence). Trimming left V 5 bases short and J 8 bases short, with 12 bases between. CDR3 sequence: CASSLIGGGYTF. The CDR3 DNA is TGTGCCAGTAGTCTTATAGGAGGGGGCTACACCTTC.